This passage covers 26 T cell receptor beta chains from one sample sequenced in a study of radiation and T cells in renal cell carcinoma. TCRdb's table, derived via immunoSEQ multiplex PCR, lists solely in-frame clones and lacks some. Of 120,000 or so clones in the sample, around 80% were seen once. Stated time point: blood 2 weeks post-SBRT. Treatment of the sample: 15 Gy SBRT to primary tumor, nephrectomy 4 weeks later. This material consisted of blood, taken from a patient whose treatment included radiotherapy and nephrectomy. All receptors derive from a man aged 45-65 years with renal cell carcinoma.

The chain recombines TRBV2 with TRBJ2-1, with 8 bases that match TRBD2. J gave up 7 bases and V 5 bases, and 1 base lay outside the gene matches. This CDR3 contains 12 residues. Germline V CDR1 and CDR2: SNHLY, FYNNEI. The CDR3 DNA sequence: TGTGCCAGCAGTTCGGGGGGGAATGAGCAGTTCTTC. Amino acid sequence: CASSSGGNEQFF.

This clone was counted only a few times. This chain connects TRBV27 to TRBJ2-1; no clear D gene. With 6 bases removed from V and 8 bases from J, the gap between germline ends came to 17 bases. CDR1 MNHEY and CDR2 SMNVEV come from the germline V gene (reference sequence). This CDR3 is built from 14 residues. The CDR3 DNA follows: TGTGCCAGCAGCTATGGACCAGCCGGCGATGAGCAGTTCTTC. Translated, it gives CASSYGPAGDEQFF.

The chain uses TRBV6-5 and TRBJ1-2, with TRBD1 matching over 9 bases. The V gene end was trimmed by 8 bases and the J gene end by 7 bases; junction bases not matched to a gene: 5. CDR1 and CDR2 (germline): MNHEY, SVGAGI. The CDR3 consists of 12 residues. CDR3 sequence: CASQDRGLGYTF. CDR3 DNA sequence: TGTGCCAGCCAGGACAGGGGACTTGGCTACACCTTC.

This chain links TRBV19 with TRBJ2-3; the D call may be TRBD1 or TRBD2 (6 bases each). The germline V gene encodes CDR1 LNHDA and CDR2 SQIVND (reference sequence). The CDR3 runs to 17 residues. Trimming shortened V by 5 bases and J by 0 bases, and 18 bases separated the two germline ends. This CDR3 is CASSSPRGVRSTDTQYF. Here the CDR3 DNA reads TGTGCCAGTAGTTCCCCGAGGGGGGTTCGGAGCACAGATACGCAGTATTTT.

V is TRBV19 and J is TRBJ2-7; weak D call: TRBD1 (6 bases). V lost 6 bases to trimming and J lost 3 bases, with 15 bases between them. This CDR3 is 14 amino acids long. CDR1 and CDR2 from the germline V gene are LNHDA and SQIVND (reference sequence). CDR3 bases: TGTGCCAGTAGGTCCCCTGGACAGAACTACGAGCAGTACTTC. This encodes CASRSPGQNYEQYF. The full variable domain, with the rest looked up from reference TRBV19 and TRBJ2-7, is DGGITQSPKYLFRKEGQNVTLSCEQNLNHDAMYWYRQDPGQGLRLIYYSQIVNDFQKGDIAEGYSVSREKKESFPLTVTSAQKNPTAFYLCASRSPGQNYEQYFGPGTRLTVT.

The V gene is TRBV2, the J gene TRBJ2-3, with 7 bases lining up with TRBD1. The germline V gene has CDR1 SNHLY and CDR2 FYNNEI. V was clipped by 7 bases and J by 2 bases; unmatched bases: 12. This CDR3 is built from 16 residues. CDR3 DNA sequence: TGTGCCAGCACCCTGACAGGGCCTAACAACACAGATACGCAGTATTTT. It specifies CASTLTGPNNTDTQYF. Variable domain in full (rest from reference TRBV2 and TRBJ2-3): EPEVTQTPSHQVTQMGQEVILRCVPISNHLYFYWYRQILGQKVEFLVSFYNNEISEKSEIFDDQFSVERPDGSNFTLKIRSTKLEDSAMYFCASTLTGPNNTDTQYFGPGTRLTVL.

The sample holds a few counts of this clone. Here the CDR3 DNA reads TGTGCCAGCATACAAAGGGGTGTCACTGAAGCTTTCTTT. The encoded protein is CASIQRGVTEAFF. The V and J genes are TRBV28 and TRBJ1-1; weak D call: TRBD1 (5 bases). V dropped 7 bases and J dropped 4 bases, with 13 bases sitting between them. CDR3 length: 13 amino acids. Germline V gene sequence: CDR1 MDHEN, CDR2 SYDVKM.

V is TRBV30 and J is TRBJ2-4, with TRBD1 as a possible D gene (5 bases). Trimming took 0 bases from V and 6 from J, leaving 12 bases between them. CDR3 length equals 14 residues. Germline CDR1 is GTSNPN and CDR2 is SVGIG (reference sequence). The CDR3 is CAWSVHGAGNIQYF. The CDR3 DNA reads TGTGCCTGGAGTGTACATGGGGCAGGAAACATTCAGTACTTC.

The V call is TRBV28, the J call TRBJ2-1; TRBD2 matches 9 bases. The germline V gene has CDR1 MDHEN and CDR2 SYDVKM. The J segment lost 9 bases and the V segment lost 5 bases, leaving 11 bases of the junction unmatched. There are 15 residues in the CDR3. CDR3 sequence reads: CASSPTSGLSREQFF. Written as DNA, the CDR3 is TGTGCCAGCAGTCCAACTAGCGGGTTATCCCGTGAGCAGTTCTTC.

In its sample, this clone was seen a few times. The CDR3 DNA sequence: TGTGCCATTAGGACAGAAAATGAAAAACTGTTTTTT. This encodes CAIRTENEKLFF. The chain is built from TRBV10-3 and TRBJ1-4; TRBD1 is a possible D gene (6 bases). Trimming left V 9 bases short and J 5 bases short, with 10 bases between. Germline CDR1 and CDR2: ENHRY and SYGVKD. The CDR3 runs 12 residues.

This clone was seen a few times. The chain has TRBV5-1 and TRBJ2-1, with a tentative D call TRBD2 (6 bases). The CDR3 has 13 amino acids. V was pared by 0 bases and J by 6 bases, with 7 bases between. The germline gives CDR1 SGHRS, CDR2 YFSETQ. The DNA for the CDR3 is TGCGCCAGCAGCTTGGCCGGGAGCAATGAGCAGTTCTTC. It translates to CASSLAGSNEQFF.

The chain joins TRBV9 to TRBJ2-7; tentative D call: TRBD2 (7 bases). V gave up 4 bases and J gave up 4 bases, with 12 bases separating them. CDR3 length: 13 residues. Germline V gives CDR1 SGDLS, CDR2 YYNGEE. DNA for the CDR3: TGTGCCAGCAGCCCAGGGGAGGGTTACGAGCAGTACTTC. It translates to CASSPGEGYEQYF.

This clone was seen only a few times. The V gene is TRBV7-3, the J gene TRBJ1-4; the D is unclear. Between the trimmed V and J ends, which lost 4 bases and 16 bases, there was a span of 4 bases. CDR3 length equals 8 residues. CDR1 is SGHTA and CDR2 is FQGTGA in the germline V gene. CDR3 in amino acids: CASSCPFF. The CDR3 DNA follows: TGTGCCAGCAGCTGTCCGTTTTTT.

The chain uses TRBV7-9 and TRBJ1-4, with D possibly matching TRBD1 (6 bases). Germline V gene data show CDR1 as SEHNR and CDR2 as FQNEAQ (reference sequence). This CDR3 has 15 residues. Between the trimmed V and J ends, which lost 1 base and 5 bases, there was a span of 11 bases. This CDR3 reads CASSLGTDINEKLFF. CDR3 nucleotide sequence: TGTGCCAGCAGCTTAGGGACAGACATAAATGAAAAACTGTTTTTT.

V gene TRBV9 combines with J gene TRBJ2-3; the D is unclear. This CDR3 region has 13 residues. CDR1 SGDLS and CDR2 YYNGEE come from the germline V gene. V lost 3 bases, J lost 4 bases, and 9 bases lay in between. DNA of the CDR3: TGTGCCAGCAGCGATAGGCGGTCAGATACGCAGTATTTT. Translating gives CASSDRRSDTQYF.

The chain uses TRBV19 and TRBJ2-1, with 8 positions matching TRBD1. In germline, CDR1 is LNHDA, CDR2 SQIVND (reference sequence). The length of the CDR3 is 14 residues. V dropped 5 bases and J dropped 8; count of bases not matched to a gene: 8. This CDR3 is CASSGRTGIDEQFF. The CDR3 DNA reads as TGTGCCAGTAGTGGTAGGACAGGGATCGATGAGCAGTTCTTC. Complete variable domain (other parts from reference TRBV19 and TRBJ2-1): DGGITQSPKYLFRKEGQNVTLSCEQNLNHDAMYWYRQDPGQGLRLIYYSQIVNDFQKGDIAEGYSVSREKKESFPLTVTSAQKNPTAFYLCASSGRTGIDEQFFGPGTRLTVL.

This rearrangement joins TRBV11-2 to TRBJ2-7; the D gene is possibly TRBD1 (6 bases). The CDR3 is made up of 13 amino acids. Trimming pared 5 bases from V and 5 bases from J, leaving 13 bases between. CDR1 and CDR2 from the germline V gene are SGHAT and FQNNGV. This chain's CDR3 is CASSTEPGDEQYF. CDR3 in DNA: TGTGCCAGCAGCACCGAACCAGGGGACGAGCAGTACTTC.

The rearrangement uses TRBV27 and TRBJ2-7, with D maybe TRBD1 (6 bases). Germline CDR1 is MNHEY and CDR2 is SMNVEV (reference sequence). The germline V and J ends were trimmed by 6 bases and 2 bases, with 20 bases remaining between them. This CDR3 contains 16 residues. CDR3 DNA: TGTGCCAGCAGCTGGGGGCGACTGAGGGGCCCCTACGAGCAGTACTTC. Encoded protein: CASSWGRLRGPYEQYF.

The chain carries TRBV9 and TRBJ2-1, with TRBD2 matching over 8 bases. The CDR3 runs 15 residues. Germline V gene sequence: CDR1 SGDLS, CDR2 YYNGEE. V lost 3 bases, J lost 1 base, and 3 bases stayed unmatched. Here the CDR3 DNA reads TGTGCCAGCAGCGAGGGACTAGGTTCCTACAATGAGCAGTTCTTC. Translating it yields CASSEGLGSYNEQFF.

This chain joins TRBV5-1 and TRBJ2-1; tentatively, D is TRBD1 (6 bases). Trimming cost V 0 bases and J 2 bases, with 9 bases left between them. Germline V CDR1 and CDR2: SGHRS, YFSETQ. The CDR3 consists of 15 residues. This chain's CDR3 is CASSLVGAPYNEQFF. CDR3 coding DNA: TGCGCCAGCAGCTTGGTGGGGGCACCCTACAATGAGCAGTTCTTC.

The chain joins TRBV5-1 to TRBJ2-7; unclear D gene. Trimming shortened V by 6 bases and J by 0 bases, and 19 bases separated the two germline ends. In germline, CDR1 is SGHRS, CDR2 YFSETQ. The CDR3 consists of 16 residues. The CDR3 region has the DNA TGCGCCAGCAACTCCTTGGGCAGGTCGACCTCCTACGAGCAGTACTTC. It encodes CASNSLGRSTSYEQYF. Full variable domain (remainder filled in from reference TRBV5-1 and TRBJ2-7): KAGVTQTPRYLIKTRGQQVTLSCSPISGHRSVSWYQQTPGQGLQFLFEYFSETQRNKGNFPGRFSGRQFSNSRSEMNVSTLELGDSALYLCASNSLGRSTSYEQYFGPGTRLTVT.

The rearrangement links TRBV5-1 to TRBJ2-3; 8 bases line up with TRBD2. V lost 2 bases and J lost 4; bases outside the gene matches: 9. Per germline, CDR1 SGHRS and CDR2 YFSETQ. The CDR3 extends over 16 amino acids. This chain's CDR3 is CASSLQPSGGPDTQYF. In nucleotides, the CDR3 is TGCGCCAGCAGCTTACAGCCTTCGGGAGGGCCAGATACGCAGTATTTT.

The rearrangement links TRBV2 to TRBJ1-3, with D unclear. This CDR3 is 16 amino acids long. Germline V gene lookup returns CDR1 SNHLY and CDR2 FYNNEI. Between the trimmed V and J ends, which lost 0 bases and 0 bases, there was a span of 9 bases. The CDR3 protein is CASSEARAFSGNTIYF. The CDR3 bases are TGTGCCAGCAGTGAAGCTAGAGCCTTCTCTGGAAACACCATATATTTT.

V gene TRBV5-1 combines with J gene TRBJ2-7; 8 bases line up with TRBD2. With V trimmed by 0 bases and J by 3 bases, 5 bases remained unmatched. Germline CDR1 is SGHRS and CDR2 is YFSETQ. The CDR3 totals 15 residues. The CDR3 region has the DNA TGCGCCAGCAGCTTGGGGTCGGGAGGGATCTACGAGCAGTACTTC. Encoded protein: CASSLGSGGIYEQYF.

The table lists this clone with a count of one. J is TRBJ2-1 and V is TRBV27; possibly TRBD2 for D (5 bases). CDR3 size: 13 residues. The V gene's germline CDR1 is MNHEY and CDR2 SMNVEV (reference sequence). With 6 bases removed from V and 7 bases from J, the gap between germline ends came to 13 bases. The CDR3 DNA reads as TGTGCCAGCAGGGTCATCACGGGGAATGAGCAGTTCTTC. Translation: CASRVITGNEQFF.

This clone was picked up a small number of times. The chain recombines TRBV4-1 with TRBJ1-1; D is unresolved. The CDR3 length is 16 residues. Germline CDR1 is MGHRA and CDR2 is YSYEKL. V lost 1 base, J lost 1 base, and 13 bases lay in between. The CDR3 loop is CASSQASGGWNTEAFF. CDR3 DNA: TGCGCCAGCAGCCAAGCATCGGGAGGGTGGAACACTGAAGCTTTCTTT.